This T cell receptor beta chain was identified during a study of blood T cell repertoires in COVID-19. About the study: Samples representing acute and convalescent COVID-19 were sourced from the United States, Italy and Spain. The analysed material was cDNA or gDNA that came from T cells, B-cell-depleted T cells, or PBMCs.

Study processing details: Estimates of nucleated cell counts were drawn from the amplification of reference gene primers. This table comes from immunoSEQ multiplex PCR, and its TCRdb copy is limited to in-frame clones, with some not included. V, J and clone size reflect that table, while D and trimming were determined from the DNA. Seen here are 150,000 or so clones, roughly 80% observed once, and the top ten hold 14%. This CDR3 comprises 13 residues. Germline loops: CDR1 MNHEY, CDR2 SVGAGI. V shed 6 bases and J shed 0 bases, with 8 bases lying between them. Sequencing input: peripheral blood. The chain combines TRBV6-5 with TRBJ1-1; weak D call: TRBD1 (5 bases). The sequence was collected from a man in his late teens or twenties with active or convalescent COVID-19. The CDR3 spells CASRKGMNTEAFF. CDR3 DNA sequence: TGTGCCAGCAGGAAGGGGATGAACACTGAAGCTTTCTTT.